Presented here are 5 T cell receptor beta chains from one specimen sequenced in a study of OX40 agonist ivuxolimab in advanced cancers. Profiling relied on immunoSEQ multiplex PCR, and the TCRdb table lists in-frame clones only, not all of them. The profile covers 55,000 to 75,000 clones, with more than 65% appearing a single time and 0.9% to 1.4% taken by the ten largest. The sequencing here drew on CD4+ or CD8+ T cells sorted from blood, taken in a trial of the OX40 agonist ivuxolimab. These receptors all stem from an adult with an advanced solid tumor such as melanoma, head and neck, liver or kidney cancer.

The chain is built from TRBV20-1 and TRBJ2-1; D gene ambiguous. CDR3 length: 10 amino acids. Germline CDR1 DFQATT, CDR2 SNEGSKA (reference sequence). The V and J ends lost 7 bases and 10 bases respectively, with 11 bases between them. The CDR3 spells CSVGFEEQFF. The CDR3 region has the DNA TGCAGTGTGGGATTTGAGGAGCAGTTCTTC.

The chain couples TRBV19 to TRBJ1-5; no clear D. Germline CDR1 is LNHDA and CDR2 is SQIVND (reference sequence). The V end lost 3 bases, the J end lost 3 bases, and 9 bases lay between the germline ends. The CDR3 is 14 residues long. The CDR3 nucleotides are TGTGCCAGTAGTATTAAGAGCCCCAATCAGCCCCAGCATTTT. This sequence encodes CASSIKSPNQPQHF.

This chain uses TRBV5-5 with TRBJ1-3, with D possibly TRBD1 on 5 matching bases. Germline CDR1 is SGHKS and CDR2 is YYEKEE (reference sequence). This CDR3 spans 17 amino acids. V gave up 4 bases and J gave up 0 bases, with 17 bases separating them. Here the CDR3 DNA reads TGTGCCAGCAGCCCGGAATTAAGGGGTTCCTCTGGAAACACCATATATTTT. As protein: CASSPELRGSSGNTIYF.

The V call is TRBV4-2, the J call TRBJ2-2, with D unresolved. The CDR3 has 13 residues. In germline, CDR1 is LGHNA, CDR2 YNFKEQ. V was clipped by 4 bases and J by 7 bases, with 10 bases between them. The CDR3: CASSRTLNGELFF. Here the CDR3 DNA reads TGTGCCAGCAGCCGTACACTTAACGGGGAGCTGTTTTTT.

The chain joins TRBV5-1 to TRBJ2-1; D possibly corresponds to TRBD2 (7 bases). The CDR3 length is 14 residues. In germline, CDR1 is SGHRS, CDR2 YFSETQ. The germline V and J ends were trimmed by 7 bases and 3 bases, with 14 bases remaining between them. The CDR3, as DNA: TGCGCCAGCGGCTGGGGGGGCCACTACAATGAGCAGTTCTTC. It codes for CASGWGGHYNEQFF.